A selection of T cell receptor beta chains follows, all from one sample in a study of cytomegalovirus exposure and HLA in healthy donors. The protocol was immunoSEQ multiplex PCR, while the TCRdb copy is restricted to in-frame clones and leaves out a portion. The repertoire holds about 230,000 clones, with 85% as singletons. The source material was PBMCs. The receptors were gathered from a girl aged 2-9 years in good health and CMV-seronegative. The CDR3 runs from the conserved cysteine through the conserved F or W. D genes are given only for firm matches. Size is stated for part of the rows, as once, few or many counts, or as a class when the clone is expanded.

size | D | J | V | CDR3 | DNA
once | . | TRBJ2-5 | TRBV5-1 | CASSLGAVAETQYF | TGCGCCAGCAGCTTGGGGGCTGTTGCAGAGACCCAGTACTTC
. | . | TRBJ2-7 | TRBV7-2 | CASSLGGGLAAYEQYF | TGTGCCAGCAGCTTAGGGGGGGGGCTAGCGGCCTACGAGCAGTACTTC
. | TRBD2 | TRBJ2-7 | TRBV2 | CASSSGGAGEQYF | TGTGCCAGCAGTAGCGGGGGGGCCGGTGAGCAGTACTTC
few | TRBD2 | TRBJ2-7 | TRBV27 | CASSLGRASGSGEQYF | TGTGCCAGCAGTTTGGGGAGGGCTAGCGGGAGCGGCGAGCAGTACTTC
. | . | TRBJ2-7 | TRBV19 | CASSHRTDLNYEQYF | TGTGCCAGTAGCCATCGCACAGACCTTAACTACGAGCAGTACTTC
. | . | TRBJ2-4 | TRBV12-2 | CASRLGGLAELAKNIQYF | TGTGCAAGTCGCTTAGGGGGACTAGCGGAACTAGCCAAAAACATTCAGTACTTC
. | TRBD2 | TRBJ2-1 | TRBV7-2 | CASSLVQREVWSYNEQFF | TGTGCCAGCAGCTTAGTACAGCGGGAGGTATGGTCCTACAATGAGCAGTTCTTC
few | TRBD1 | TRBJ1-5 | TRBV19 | CASRKTGGIGNQPQHF | TGTGCCAGTAGAAAGACAGGGGGCATAGGCAATCAGCCCCAGCATTTT
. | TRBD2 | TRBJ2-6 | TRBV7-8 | CASSLPFVGGGANVLTF | TGTGCCAGCAGCTTACCCTTTGTGGGAGGGGGGGCCAACGTCCTGACTTTC
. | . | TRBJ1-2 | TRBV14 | CASSQDLARLYTF | TGTGCCAGCAGCCAAGATCTTGCCAGGCTCTACACCTTC
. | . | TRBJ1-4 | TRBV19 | CASSIGRKLFF | TGTGCCAGTAGTATTGGGAGGAAACTGTTTTTT
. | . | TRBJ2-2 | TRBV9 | CASSGGLNTGELFF | TGTGCCAGCAGCGGGGGGCTGAACACCGGGGAGCTGTTTTTT
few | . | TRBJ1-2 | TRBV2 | CASIRTAMSYGYTF | TGTGCCAGCATTAGGACAGCAATGTCCTATGGCTACACCTTC
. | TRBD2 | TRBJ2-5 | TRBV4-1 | CASSQDRDSGGAGETQYF | TGCGCCAGCAGCCAAGATAGGGATAGCGGGGGGGCCGGGGAGACCCAGTACTTC
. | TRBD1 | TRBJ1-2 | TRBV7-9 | CASSWGQGVGYTF | TGTGCCAGCAGCTGGGGACAGGGGGTTGGCTACACCTTC
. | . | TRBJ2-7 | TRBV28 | CASISRQGGEQYF | TGTGCCAGCATCTCGAGACAGGGAGGCGAGCAGTACTTC
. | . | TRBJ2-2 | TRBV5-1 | CASSLGQLANTGELFF | TGCGCCAGCAGCTTGGGACAGCTAGCGAACACCGGGGAGCTGTTTTTT
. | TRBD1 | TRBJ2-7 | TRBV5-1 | CASSLAGTEPYEQYF | TGCGCCAGCAGCTTGGCCGGGACAGAGCCCTACGAGCAGTACTTC
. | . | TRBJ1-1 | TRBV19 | CASSIVRGIYTEAFF | TGTGCCAGTAGTATAGTTAGGGGGATTTACACTGAAGCTTTCTTT
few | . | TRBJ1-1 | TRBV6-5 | CASSYSSSLNTEAFF | TGTGCCAGCAGTTACTCGAGTAGCCTGAACACTGAAGCTTTCTTT
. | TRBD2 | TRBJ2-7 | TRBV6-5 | CASEGSGREF | TGTGCCAGCGAGGGTAGCGGGAGGGAGTTC
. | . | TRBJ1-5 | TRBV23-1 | CASSLYVRGERNQPQHF | TGCGCCAGCAGTCTATACGTGCGCGGGGAACGCAATCAGCCCCAGCATTTT
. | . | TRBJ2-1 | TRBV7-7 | CASSHAMSEYNEQFF | TGTGCCAGCAGCCACGCCATGTCGGAGTACAATGAGCAGTTCTTC
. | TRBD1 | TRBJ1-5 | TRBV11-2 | CASSARGTGGGNQPQHF | TGTGCCAGCAGCGCGCGAGGTACAGGGGGAGGAAATCAGCCCCAGCATTTT
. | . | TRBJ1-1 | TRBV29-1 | CSVEGPGDTEAFF | TGCAGCGTTGAGGGGCCAGGGGACACTGAAGCTTTCTTT
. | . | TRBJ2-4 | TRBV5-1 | CASSSILEKGKNIQYF | TGCGCCAGCAGCTCTATACTAGAAAAGGGCAAAAACATTCAGTACTTC
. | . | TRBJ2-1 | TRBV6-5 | CASGSGMPPYNEQFF | TGTGCCAGCGGCTCCGGGATGCCCCCCTACAATGAGCAGTTCTTC
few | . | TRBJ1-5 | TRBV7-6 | CASSLGDNNQPQHF | TGTGCCAGCAGCTTAGGGGACAACAATCAGCCCCAGCATTTT
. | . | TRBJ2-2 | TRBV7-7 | CASSSTGTNTGELFF | TGTGCCAGCAGCTCTACAGGGACCAACACCGGGGAGCTGTTTTTT
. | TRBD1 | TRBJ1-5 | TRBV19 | CASSIGQGNQPQHF | TGTGCCAGTAGTATCGGACAGGGCAATCAGCCCCAGCATTTT
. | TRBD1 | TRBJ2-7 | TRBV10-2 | CASSGSEGAVYEQYF | TGCGCCAGCAGTGGGTCTGAGGGGGCTGTTTACGAGCAGTACTTC
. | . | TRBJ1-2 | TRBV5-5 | CASSFPRGSYGYTF | TGTGCCAGCAGCTTCCCAAGGGGCAGCTATGGCTACACCTTC
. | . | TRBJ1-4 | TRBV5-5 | CASSPYRGAGTNEKLFF | TGTGCCAGCAGCCCTTACCGGGGGGCAGGGACTAATGAAAAACTGTTTTTT
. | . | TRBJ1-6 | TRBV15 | CATSRVSSSYNSPLHF | TGTGCCACCAGCAGAGTATCCAGCTCCTATAATTCACCCCTCCACTTT
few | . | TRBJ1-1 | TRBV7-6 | CASSFGTLNTEAFF | TGTGCCAGCAGCTTCGGGACATTGAACACTGAAGCTTTCTTT
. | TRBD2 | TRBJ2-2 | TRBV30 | CAWSDAGGLTGELFF | TGTGCCTGGAGTGATGCGGGGGGGCTCACCGGGGAGCTGTTTTTT
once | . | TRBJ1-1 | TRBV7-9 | CASSLDRVEAFF | TGTGCCAGCAGCTTAGACAGGGTGGAAGCTTTCTTT
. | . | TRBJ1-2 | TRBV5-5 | CASSLLMGGGYTF | TGTGCCAGCAGCTTGCTAATGGGGGGAGGCTACACCTTC
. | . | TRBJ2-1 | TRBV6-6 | CASGGAYNEQFF | TGTGCCAGCGGCGGGGCCTACAATGAGCAGTTCTTC
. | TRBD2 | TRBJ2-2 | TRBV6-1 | CAGSSGGAGTGELFF | TGTGCCGGATCTAGCGGGGGGGCCGGGACCGGGGAGCTGTTTTTT
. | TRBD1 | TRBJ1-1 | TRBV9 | CASSPRQGRDTEAFF | TGTGCCAGCAGCCCCCGACAGGGGAGGGACACTGAAGCTTTCTTT
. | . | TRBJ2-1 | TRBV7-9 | CASSSKNEQFF | TGTGCCAGCAGCTCTAAAAATGAGCAGTTCTTC
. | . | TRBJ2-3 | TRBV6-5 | CASSYAPSVVDTQYF | TGTGCCAGCAGTTACGCGCCTAGCGTTGTCGATACGCAGTATTTT
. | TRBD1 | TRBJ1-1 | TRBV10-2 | CASRPRGSFTEAFF | TGCGCCAGCAGGCCCAGGGGGTCGTTCACTGAAGCTTTCTTT
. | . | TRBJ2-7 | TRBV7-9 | CASSPRQAPYEQYF | TGTGCCAGCAGCCCACGACAGGCCCCCTACGAGCAGTACTTC
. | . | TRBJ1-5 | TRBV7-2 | CASSFNLQGQPQHF | TGTGCCAGCAGCTTCAACCTACAGGGTCAGCCCCAGCATTTT
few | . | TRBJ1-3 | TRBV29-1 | CSVDTGLNSGNTIYF | TGCAGCGTTGATACAGGGCTAAACTCTGGAAACACCATATATTTT
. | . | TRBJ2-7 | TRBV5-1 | CASSSSGSSYEQYF | TGCGCCAGCAGCTCCTCCGGGAGCTCCTACGAGCAGTACTTC
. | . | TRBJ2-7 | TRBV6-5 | CASSTSRTGEQYF | TGTGCCAGCTCAACTAGCAGGACGGGTGAGCAGTACTTC